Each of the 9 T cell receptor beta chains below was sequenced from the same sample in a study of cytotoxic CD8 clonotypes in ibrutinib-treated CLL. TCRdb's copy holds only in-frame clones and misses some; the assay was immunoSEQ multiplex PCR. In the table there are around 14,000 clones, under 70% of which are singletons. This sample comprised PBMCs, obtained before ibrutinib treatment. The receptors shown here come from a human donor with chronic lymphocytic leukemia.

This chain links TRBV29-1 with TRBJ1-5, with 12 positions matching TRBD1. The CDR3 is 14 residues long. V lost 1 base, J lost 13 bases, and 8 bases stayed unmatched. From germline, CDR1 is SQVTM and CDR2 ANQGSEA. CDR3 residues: CSVEASGTGGPQHF. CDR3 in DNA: TGCAGCGTTGAAGCCTCCGGGACAGGGGGCCCTCAGCATTTT.

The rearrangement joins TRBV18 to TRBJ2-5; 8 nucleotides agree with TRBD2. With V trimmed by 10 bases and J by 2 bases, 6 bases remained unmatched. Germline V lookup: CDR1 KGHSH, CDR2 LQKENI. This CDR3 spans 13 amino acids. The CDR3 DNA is TGTGCCACCCGGGGGGGCCCGCAAGAGACCCAGTACTTC. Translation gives CATRGGPQETQYF.

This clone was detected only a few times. CDR3 in DNA: TGTGCCAGCAGCTTAGGGGAGCGGGAGGCCCCAGATACGCAGTATTTT. Its protein product is CASSLGEREAPDTQYF. This chain connects TRBV11-3 to TRBJ2-3, with 9 nucleotides matching TRBD2. The V segment lost 1 base and the J segment 4 bases; nucleotides outside the gene matches: 6. Germline values: CDR1 SGHNT, CDR2 YENEEA. CDR3 length: 16 amino acids.

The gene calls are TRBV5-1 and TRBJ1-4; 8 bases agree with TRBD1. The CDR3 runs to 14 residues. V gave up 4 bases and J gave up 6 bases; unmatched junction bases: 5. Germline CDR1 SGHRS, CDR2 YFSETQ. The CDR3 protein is CASSVDRADEKLFF. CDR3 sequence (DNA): TGCGCCAGCAGCGTGGACAGGGCGGATGAAAAACTGTTTTTT. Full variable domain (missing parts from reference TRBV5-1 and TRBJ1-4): KAGVTQTPRYLIKTRGQQVTLSCSPISGHRSVSWYQQTPGQGLQFLFEYFSETQRNKGNFPGRFSGRQFSNSRSEMNVSTLELGDSALYLCASSVDRADEKLFFGSGTQLSVL.

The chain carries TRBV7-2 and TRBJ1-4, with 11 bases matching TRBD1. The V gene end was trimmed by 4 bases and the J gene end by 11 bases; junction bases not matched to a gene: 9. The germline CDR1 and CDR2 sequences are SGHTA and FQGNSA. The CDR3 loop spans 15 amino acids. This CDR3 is CASSSPPGQGGKLFF. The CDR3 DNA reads TGTGCCAGCAGCTCTCCTCCGGGACAGGGGGGGAAACTGTTTTTT.

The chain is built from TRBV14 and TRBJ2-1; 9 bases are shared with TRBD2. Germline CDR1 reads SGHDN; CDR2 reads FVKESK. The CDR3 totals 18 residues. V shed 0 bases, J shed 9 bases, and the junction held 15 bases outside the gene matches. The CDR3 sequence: CASSQDRAGGPSRGEQFF. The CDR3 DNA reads TGTGCCAGCAGCCAAGATAGGGCGGGAGGGCCCTCGAGGGGTGAGCAGTTCTTC.

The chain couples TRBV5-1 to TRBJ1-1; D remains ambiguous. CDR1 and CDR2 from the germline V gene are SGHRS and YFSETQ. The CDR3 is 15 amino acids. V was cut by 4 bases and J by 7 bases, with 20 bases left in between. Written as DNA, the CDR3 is TGCGCCAGCAGCCCCTCCGGACTCGCCTCGGGTGAAGCTTTCTTT. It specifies CASSPSGLASGEAFF.

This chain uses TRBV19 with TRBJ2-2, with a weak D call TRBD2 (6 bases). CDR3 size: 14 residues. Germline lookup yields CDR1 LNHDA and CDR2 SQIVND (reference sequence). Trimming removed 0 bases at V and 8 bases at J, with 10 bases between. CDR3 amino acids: CASSIDRRVGELFF. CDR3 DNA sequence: TGTGCCAGTAGTATAGATCGGAGGGTGGGGGAGCTGTTTTTT. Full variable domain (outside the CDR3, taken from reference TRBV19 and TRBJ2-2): DGGITQSPKYLFRKEGQNVTLSCEQNLNHDAMYWYRQDPGQGLRLIYYSQIVNDFQKGDIAEGYSVSREKKESFPLTVTSAQKNPTAFYLCASSIDRRVGELFFGEGSRLTVL.

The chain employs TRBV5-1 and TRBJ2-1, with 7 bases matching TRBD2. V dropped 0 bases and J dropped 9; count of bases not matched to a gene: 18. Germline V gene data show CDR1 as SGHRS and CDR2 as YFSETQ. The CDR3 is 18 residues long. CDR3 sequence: CASSLGLAENNPAAEQFF. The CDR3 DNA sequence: TGCGCCAGCAGCTTGGGTCTAGCGGAAAACAACCCCGCGGCTGAGCAGTTCTTC.